Listed here are 21 T cell receptor beta chains from one sample, sequenced in a study of blood T cell repertoires in COVID-19. Generated by immunoSEQ multiplex PCR, the TCRdb table keeps only in-frame clones and is missing some. The table records about 150,000 clones, roughly 90% of them present only once. The sample comprised peripheral blood. The origin of the receptors is a man aged 18 to 35 with COVID-19, enrolled during active disease.

The rearrangement uses TRBV28 and TRBJ1-1, with TRBD1 matching over 9 bases. The CDR3 runs 16 residues. The ends lost 3 bases at V and 5 bases at J; junction bases unmatched: 10. The germline V gene encodes CDR1 MDHEN and CDR2 SYDVKM. The CDR3 coding sequence is TGTGCCAGCAGTTTCGCCCAGACAGGGGGTTGGACTGAAGCTTTCTTT. Translation gives CASSFAQTGGWTEAFF.

This rearrangement joins TRBV4-3 to TRBJ2-7; D perhaps matches TRBD2 (6 bases). Germline V CDR1 and CDR2: LGHNA, YSLEER. The ends were cut back, 0 bases at V and 7 bases at J, with 16 bases in the middle. The CDR3 runs 15 residues. In DNA, the CDR3 is TGCGCCAGCAGCCAAGACCCCTCGGGAGCGCGGGAGCAGTACTTC. This gives the protein CASSQDPSGAREQYF.

The rearrangement links TRBV19 to TRBJ2-1, with D possibly TRBD1 on 5 matching bases. V was shortened by 2 bases and J by 8 bases, with 13 bases between the two germline ends. CDR1 is LNHDA and CDR2 is SQIVND in the germline V gene (reference sequence). The CDR3 spans 14 residues. As DNA, the CDR3 is TGTGCCAGTAGTATACGAAGGGGTTCGGATGAGCAGTTCTTC. Its protein product is CASSIRRGSDEQFF.

The chain is built from TRBV5-6 and TRBJ2-3; 14 nucleotides line up with TRBD2. The germline V gene has CDR1 SGHDT and CDR2 YYEEEE. V was clipped by 5 bases and J by 3 bases; unmatched bases: 8. This CDR3 is built from 17 residues. The chain's CDR3 is CASRSGLAGALTDTQYF. CDR3 nucleotide sequence: TGTGCCAGCAGGTCGGGACTAGCGGGAGCTTTGACAGATACGCAGTATTTT.

The chain joins TRBV19 to TRBJ2-2, with 7 bases aligning to TRBD2. Germline trimming cut 6 bases from V and 3 bases from J; bases unmatched to any gene: 4. The CDR3 consists of 14 residues. In germline, CDR1 is LNHDA, CDR2 SQIVND (reference sequence). The CDR3 here is CASSGDYHTGELFF. Written as DNA, the CDR3 is TGTGCCAGTAGCGGGGACTACCACACCGGGGAGCTGTTTTTT.

This chain connects TRBV25-1 to TRBJ2-3; 11 nucleotides align to TRBD1. CDR1 is MGHDK and CDR2 is SYGVNS in the germline V gene. This CDR3 region has 17 residues. V was pared by 2 bases and J by 4 bases, with 8 bases of the junction left unmatched. The CDR3 sequence: CASSEIGGTGGPDTQYF. CDR3 coding DNA: TGTGCCAGCAGTGAAATCGGTGGGACAGGGGGGCCAGATACGCAGTATTTT.

V gene TRBV5-1 combines with J gene TRBJ2-3; TRBD1 matches 9 bases. Germline CDR1 SGHRS, CDR2 YFSETQ. The CDR3 loop spans 16 amino acids. J was trimmed by 0 bases and V by 3 bases; bases with no gene match: 5. The CDR3 sequence: CASSSGTGHSTDTQYF. The CDR3 DNA sequence: TGCGCCAGCAGCTCCGGGACAGGGCACAGCACAGATACGCAGTATTTT.

The chain employs TRBV9 and TRBJ1-3; a weak D match, TRBD1 (6 bases). The CDR3 is made up of 14 amino acids. Trimming cost V 4 bases and J 1 base, with 9 bases left between them. CDR1 is SGDLS and CDR2 is YYNGEE in the germline V gene. CDR3: CASSFRGSGNTIYF. The CDR3 DNA follows: TGTGCCAGCAGCTTCAGGGGTTCTGGAAACACCATATATTTT.

This chain links TRBV29-1 with TRBJ1-1; 7 positions match TRBD1. The V gene's germline CDR1 is SQVTM and CDR2 ANQGSEA. The CDR3 totals 13 residues. With V trimmed by 4 bases and J by 5 bases, 7 bases remained unmatched. The CDR3 DNA is TGCAGCGTTGTAGTAGGGGGCTTTACTGAAGCTTTCTTT. It translates to CSVVVGGFTEAFF.

The genes are TRBV7-8 and TRBJ2-7; 13 bases line up with TRBD2. The V gene end was trimmed by 4 bases and the J gene end by 5 bases; junction bases not matched to a gene: 8. Germline V gene lookup returns CDR1 SGHVS and CDR2 FQNEAQ. This CDR3 has 16 residues. DNA of the CDR3: TGTGCCAGCAGCTCCCGGACTAGCGGGAGTCTCGACGAGCAGTACTTC. It codes for CASSSRTSGSLDEQYF. Using reference TRBV7-8 and TRBJ2-7 for the parts outside the CDR3, the full variable domain is GAGVSQSPRYKVAKRGQDVALRCDPISGHVSLFWYQQALGQGPEFLTYFQNEAQLDKSGLPSDRFFAERPEGSVSTLKIQRTQQEDSAVYLCASSSRTSGSLDEQYFGPGTRLTVT.

The J gene is TRBJ1-1, the V gene TRBV5-4; the D is unclear. Trimming pared 5 bases from V and 6 bases from J, leaving 11 bases between. The CDR3 sequence is 12 residues long. Germline CDR1 and CDR2: SGHNT and YYREEE (reference sequence). CDR3 loop: CASSKIQAEAFF. Written as DNA, the CDR3 is TGTGCCAGCAGTAAGATTCAGGCTGAAGCTTTCTTT.

V and J are TRBV7-2 and TRBJ1-1, with unresolved D. This CDR3 region has 15 residues. V was clipped by 1 base and J by 4 bases, with 13 bases between them. The V gene's germline CDR1 is SGHTA and CDR2 FQGNSA. Here the CDR3 DNA reads TGTGCCAGCAGCTTAGGGTTTGGGTGGGCCACTGAAGCTTTCTTT. This codes for CASSLGFGWATEAFF. The full variable domain, with the rest looked up from reference TRBV7-2 and TRBJ1-1, is GAGVSQSPSNKVTEKGKDVELRCDPISGHTALYWYRQSLGQGLEFLIYFQGNSAPDKSGLPSDRFSAERTGGSVSTLTIQRTQQEDSAVYLCASSLGFGWATEAFFGQGTRLTVV.

V gene TRBV27 combines with J gene TRBJ2-1; 8 bases line up with TRBD1. The junction had 4 bases not matched to a gene; V was cut back by 5 bases and J by 10 bases. Germline V gives CDR1 MNHEY, CDR2 SMNVEV (reference sequence). The CDR3 length is 12 residues. CDR3 sequence reads: CASSQGAREQFF. The CDR3 DNA follows: TGTGCCAGCAGTCAGGGGGCGCGGGAGCAGTTCTTC.

The rearrangement uses TRBV5-1 and TRBJ1-4; D remains unclear. Trimming took off 0 bases at V and 7 bases at J, with 16 bases between the two ends. Germline CDR1 SGHRS, CDR2 YFSETQ. The CDR3 contains 16 residues. CDR3 bases: TGCGCCAGCAGCTTGGGGACTCAATCAGGAGGTGAAAAACTGTTTTTT. As protein: CASSLGTQSGGEKLFF.

The chain has TRBV19 and TRBJ1-6; 10 bases fit TRBD1. The CDR3 covers 14 residues. The germline CDR1 and CDR2 sequences are LNHDA and SQIVND (reference sequence). V was clipped by 7 bases and J by 7 bases; unmatched bases: 4. CDR3 sequence: CASTLGQGNSPLHF. The CDR3 DNA is TGTGCCAGTACCCTGGGACAGGGGAATTCACCCCTCCACTTT.

This CDR3 is CASSSVRNQGGDTEAFF. Written as DNA, the CDR3 is TGTGCCAGCAGCTCCGTTCGCAACCAGGGTGGGGACACTGAAGCTTTCTTT. The gene calls are TRBV28 and TRBJ1-1; the D gene is possibly TRBD1 (5 bases). Germline V gene lookup returns CDR1 MDHEN and CDR2 SYDVKM. The V end lost 6 bases, the J end lost 3 bases, and 23 bases lay between the germline ends. The CDR3 totals 17 residues.

The V gene is TRBV28, the J gene TRBJ2-6; D perhaps matches TRBD1 (6 bases). Per germline, CDR1 MDHEN and CDR2 SYDVKM. V was clipped by 6 bases and J by 0 bases, with 15 bases between them. This CDR3 contains 17 residues. The CDR3 DNA reads as TGTGCCAGCAGAGGTGGGACAACTGTCTCTGGGGCCAACGTCCTGACTTTC. This translates into CASRGGTTVSGANVLTF.

This chain uses TRBV10-2 with TRBJ2-1; weak D call: TRBD2 (5 bases). V was trimmed by 3 bases and J by 11 bases, leaving 14 bases between them. The CDR3 sequence is 13 residues long. Per the germline V gene, CDR1 is WSHSY and CDR2 is SAAADI. The CDR3 loop reads CASSEGPGDKQFF. The CDR3 bases are TGCGCCAGCAGTGAAGGGCCCGGGGATAAGCAGTTCTTC.

The sample holds many counts of this clone. V usage is TRBV6-2 or TRBV6-3 and J usage is TRBJ1-5; 8 nucleotides align to TRBD1. V lost 5 bases to trimming and J lost 0 bases; unmatched junction nucleotides: 12. CDR1 and CDR2 (germline): MNHEY, SVGEGT. CDR3 length: 18 residues. The CDR3 bases are TGTGCCAGCAGTCCCCGGGACAGGTTAACTTATAGCAATCAGCCCCAGCATTTT. Residues: CASSPRDRLTYSNQPQHF.

The genes are TRBV24-1 and TRBJ2-3; D remains unclear. Looked up from germline, CDR1 is KGHDR and CDR2 is SFDVKD. V gave up 8 bases and J gave up 2 bases, with 10 bases separating them. There are 13 residues in the CDR3. This CDR3 is CATKARHTDTQYF. As DNA, the CDR3 is TGTGCCACCAAGGCCCGACACACAGATACGCAGTATTTT.

The chain has TRBV28 and TRBJ1-1; D remains unclear. The germline V and J ends were trimmed by 5 bases and 1 base, with 14 bases remaining between them. CDR1 is MDHEN and CDR2 is SYDVKM in the germline V gene. The CDR3 sequence is 15 residues long. Written as DNA, the CDR3 is TGTGCCAGCAGTGGTCCTCAACCCAGGAACACTGAAGCTTTCTTT. Translating it yields CASSGPQPRNTEAFF.